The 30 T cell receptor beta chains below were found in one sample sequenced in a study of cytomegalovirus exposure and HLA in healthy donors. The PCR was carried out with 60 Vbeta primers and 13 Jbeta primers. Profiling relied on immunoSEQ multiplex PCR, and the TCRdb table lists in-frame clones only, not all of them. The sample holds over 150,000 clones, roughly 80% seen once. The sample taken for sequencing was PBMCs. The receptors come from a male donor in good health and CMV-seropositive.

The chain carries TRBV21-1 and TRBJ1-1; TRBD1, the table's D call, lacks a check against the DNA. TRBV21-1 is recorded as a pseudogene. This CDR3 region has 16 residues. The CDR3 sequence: CASSDRMTGEGTEAFF. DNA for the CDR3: TGTGCCAGCAGCGATAGGATGACAGGGGAAGGCACTGAAGCTTTCTTT.

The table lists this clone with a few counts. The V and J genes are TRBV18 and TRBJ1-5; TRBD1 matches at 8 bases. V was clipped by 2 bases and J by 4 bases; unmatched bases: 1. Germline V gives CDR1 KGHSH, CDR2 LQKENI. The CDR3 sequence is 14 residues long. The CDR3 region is CASSPRDRNQPQHF. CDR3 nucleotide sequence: TGTGCCAGCTCACCAAGGGACAGGAATCAGCCCCAGCATTTT.

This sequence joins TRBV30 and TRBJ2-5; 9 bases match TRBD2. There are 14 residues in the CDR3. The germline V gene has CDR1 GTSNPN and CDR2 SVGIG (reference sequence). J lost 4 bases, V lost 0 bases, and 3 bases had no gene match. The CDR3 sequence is CAWSVGAGGETQYF. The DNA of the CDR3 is TGTGCCTGGAGTGTTGGAGCGGGAGGAGAGACCCAGTACTTC.

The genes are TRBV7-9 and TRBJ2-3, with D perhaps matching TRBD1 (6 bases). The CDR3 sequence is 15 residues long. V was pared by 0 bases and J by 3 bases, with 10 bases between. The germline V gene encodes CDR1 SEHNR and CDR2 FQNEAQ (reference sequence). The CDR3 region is CASSLAQGTTDTQYF. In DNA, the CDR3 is TGTGCCAGCAGCTTAGCACAGGGAACAACAGATACGCAGTATTTT.

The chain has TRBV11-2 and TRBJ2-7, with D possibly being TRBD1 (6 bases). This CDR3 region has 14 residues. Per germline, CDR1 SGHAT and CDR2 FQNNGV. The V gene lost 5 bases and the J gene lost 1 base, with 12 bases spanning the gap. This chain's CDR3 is CASSLRTESYEQYF. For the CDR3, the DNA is TGTGCCAGCAGCCTAAGGACAGAATCCTACGAGCAGTACTTC.

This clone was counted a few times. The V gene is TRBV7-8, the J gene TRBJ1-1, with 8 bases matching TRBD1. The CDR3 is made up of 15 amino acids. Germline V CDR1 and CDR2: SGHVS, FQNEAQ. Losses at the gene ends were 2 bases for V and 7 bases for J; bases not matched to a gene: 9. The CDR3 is CASSLPGQGGGEAFF. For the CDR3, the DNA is TGTGCCAGCAGCTTACCCGGACAGGGAGGGGGTGAAGCTTTCTTT. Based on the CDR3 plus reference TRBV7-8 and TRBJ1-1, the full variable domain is GAGVSQSPRYKVAKRGQDVALRCDPISGHVSLFWYQQALGQGPEFLTYFQNEAQLDKSGLPSDRFFAERPEGSVSTLKIQRTQQEDSAVYLCASSLPGQGGGEAFFGQGTRLTVV.

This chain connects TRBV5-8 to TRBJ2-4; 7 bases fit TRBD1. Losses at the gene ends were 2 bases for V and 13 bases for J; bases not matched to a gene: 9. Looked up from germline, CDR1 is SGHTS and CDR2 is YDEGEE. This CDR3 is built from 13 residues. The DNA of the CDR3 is TGTGCCAGCAGCTTACAGGGGTCGCCCCGGCAGTACTTC. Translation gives CASSLQGSPRQYF.

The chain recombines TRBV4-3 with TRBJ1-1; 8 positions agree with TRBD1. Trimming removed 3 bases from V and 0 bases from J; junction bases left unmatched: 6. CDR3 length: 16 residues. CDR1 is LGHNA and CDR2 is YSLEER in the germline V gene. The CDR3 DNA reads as TGCGCCAGCAGCCAGGGACAGGCTCGGATGAACACTGAAGCTTTCTTT. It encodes CASSQGQARMNTEAFF.

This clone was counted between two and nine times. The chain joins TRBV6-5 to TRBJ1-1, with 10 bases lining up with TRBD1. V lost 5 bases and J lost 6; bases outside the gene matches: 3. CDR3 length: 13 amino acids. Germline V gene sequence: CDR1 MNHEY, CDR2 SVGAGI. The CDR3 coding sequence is TGTGCCAGCAGTACCGGGACAGGGGCTGAAGCTTTCTTT. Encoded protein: CASSTGTGAEAFF.

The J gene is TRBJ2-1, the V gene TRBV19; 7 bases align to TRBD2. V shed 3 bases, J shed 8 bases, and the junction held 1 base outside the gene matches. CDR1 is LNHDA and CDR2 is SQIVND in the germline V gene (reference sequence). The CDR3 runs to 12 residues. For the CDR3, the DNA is TGTGCCAGTAGTATCCTAGCGGATGAGCAGTTCTTC. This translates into CASSILADEQFF.

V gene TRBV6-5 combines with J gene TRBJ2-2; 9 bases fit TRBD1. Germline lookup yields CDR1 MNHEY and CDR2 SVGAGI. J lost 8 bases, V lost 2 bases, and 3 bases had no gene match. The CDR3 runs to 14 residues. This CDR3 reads CASSYRTGVGELFF. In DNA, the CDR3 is TGTGCCAGCAGTTACCGGACAGGGGTTGGGGAGCTGTTTTTT.

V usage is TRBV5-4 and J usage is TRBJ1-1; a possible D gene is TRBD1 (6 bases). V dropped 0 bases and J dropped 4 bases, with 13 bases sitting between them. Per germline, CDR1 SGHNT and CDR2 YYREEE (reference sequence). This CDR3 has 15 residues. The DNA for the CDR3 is TGTGCCAGCAGCTTGGCCGCGAGGGGGGGCACTGAAGCTTTCTTT. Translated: CASSLAARGGTEAFF.

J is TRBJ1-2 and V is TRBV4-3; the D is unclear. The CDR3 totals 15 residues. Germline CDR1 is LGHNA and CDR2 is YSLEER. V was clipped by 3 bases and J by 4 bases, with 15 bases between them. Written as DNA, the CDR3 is TGCGCCAGCAGCCACCCATCCGAGCGCGGCTATGGCTACACCTTC. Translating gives CASSHPSERGYGYTF.

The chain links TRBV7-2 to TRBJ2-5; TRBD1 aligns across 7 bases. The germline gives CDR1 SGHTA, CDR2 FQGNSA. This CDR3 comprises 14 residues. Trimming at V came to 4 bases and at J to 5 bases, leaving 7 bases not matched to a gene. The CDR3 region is CASSSRDRAETQYF. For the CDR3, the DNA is TGTGCCAGCAGCTCCCGTGACAGGGCCGAGACCCAGTACTTC.

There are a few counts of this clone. The chain's CDR3 is CASSPPGSSGNTIYF. Written as DNA, the CDR3 is TGTGCCAGCAGCCCTCCAGGGTCCTCTGGAAACACCATATATTTT. The chain recombines TRBV5-6 with TRBJ1-3; a possible D gene is TRBD1 (5 bases). The CDR3 contains 15 residues. Deletions cut 4 bases from V and 0 bases from J, with 11 bases between. Germline V lookup: CDR1 SGHDT, CDR2 YYEEEE.

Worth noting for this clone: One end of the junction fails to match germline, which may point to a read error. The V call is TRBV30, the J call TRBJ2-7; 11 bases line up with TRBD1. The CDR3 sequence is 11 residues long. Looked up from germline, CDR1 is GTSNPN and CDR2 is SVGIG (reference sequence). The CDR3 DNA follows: TGTGCCTGGAGGGGGACCGGGACAGGGGGCTTC. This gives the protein CAWRGTGTGGF.

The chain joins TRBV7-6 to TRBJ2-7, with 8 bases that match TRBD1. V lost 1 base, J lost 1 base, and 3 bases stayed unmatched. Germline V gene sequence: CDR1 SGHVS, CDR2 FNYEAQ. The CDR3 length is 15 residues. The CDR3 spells CASSLEDRASYEQYF. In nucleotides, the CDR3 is TGTGCCAGCAGCTTAGAGGACAGGGCGTCCTACGAGCAGTACTTC.

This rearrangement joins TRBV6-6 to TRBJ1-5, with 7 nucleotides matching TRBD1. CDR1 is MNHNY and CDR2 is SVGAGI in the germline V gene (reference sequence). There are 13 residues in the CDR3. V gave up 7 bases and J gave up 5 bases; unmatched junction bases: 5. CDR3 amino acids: CASIPQGDQPQHF. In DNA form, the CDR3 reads TGTGCCAGCATTCCCCAGGGGGATCAGCCCCAGCATTTT.

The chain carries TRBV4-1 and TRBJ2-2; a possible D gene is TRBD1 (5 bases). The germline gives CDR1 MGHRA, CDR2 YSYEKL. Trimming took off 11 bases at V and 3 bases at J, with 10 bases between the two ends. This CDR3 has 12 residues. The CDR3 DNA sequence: TGCGCCGCACGCAGGGACACCGGGGAGCTGTTTTTT. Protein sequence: CAARRDTGELFF.

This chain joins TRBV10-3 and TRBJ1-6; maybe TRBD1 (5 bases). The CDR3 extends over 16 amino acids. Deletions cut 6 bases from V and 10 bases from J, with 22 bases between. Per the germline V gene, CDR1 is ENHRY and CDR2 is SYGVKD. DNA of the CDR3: TGTGCCATCAGCGAAATAGGGTCGCAGGGCCAGTCACCCCTCCACTTT. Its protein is CAISEIGSQGQSPLHF.

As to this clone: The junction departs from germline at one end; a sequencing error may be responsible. Written as DNA, the CDR3 is TGTGCCAGCAATAGGGGGGGGACTGGGGCCAACGGCCTGACTTTC. Translating gives CASNRGGTGANGLTF. The chain is built from TRBV28 and TRBJ2-6; tentative D call: TRBD2 (7 bases). The CDR3 is 15 amino acids. Germline CDR1 is MDHEN and CDR2 is SYDVKM.

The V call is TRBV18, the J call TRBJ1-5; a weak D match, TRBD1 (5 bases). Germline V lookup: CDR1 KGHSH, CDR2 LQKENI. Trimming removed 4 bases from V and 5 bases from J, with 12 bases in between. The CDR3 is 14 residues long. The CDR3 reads CASSLTGEDQPQHF. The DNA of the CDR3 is TGTGCCAGCTCACTTACAGGTGAGGATCAGCCCCAGCATTTT.

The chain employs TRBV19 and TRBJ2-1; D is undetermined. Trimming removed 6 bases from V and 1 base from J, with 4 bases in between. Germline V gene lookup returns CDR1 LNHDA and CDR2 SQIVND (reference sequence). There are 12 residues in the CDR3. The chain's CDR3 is CASRYSYNEQFF. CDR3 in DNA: TGTGCCAGTAGGTATTCCTACAATGAGCAGTTCTTC.

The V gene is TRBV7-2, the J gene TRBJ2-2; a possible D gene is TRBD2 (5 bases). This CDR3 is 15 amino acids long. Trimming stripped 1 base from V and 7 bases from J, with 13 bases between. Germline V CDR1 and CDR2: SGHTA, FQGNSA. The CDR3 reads CASSLDAPGFGELFF. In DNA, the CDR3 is TGTGCCAGCAGCTTAGATGCCCCGGGATTCGGGGAGCTGTTTTTT.

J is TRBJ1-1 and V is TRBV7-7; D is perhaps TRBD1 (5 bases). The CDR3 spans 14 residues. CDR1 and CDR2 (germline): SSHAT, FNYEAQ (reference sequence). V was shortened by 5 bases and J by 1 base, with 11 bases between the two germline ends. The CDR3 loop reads CASSQGGANTEAFF. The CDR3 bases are TGTGCCAGCAGCCAGGGCGGAGCGAACACTGAAGCTTTCTTT.

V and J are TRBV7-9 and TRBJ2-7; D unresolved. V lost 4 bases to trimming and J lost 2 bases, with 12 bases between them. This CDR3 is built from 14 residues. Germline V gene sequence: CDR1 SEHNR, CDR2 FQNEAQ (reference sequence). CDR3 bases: TGTGCCAGCAGCTCCTCTAGAATCCCCTACGAGCAGTACTTC. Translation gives CASSSSRIPYEQYF.

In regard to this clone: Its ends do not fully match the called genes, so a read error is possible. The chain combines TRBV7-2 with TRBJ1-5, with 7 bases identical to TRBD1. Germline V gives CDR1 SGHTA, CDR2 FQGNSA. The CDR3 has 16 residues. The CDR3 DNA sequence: TGTGCCAGCAGCCCTGGGACAGCCGGTAGCCATCAGCCCCAGCATTTT. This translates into CASSPGTAGSHQPQHF.

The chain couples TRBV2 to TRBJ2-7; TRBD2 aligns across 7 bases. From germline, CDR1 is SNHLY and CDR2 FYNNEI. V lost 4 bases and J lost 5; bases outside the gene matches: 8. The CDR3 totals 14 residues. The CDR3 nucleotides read TGTGCCAGCAGTGCGCTAGCGGAGGCCCACGAGCAGTACTTC. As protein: CASSALAEAHEQYF.

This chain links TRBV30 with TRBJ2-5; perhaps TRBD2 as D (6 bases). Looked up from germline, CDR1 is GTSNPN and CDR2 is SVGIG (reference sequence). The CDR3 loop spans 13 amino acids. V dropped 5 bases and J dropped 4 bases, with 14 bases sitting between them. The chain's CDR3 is CAWGPRGLETQYF. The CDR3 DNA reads TGTGCCTGGGGTCCCCGGGGGTTAGAGACCCAGTACTTC.

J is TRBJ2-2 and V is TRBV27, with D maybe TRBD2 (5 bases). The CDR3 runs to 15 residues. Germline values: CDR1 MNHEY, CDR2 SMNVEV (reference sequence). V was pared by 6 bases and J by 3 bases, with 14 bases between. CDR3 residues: CASSPRETDTGELFF. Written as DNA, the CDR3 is TGTGCCAGCAGCCCCCGGGAAACGGACACCGGGGAGCTGTTTTTT.